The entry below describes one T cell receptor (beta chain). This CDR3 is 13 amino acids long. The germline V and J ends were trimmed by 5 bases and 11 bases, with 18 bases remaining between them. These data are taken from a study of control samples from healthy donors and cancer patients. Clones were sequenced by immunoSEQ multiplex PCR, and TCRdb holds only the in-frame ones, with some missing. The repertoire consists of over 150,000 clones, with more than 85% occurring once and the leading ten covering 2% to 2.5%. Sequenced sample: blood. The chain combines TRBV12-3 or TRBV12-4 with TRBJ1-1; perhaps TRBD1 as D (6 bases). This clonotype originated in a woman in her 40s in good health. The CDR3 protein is CASSLVGQGHAFF. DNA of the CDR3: TGTGCCAGCAGTCTCGTGGGGCAGGGACATGCTTTCTTT.